This T cell receptor beta chain is from a study of blood T cell repertoires in COVID-19. Study information: Both acute and convalescent COVID-19 samples were obtained from the United States, Italy and Spain.

The CDR3 is made up of 14 amino acids. The V and J ends lost 9 bases and 4 bases, in that order; junction bases with no gene match: 9. Germline values: CDR1 LNHDA, CDR2 SQIVND (reference sequence). Methods used by the authors: For nucleated cells, counts were estimated from reference gene primer amplification. Clones were sequenced by immunoSEQ multiplex PCR, and TCRdb holds only the in-frame ones, with some missing. V and J calls and clone size come straight from that table; D and trimming were deduced from the DNA. The table shows about 250,000 clones, with under 90% occurring only once. In assigning cohorts, the study relied on participant-reported clinical history. Donors in Cohort 3 counted as recovered after two negative PCRs, clearance, or symptom resolution. The table lists this clone with a count of one.

The source of this sequence is a middle-aged man who had recovered from COVID-19. This chain uses TRBV19 with TRBJ2-7; 10 positions match TRBD1. The sample taken for sequencing was PBMCs or T cells enriched from blood (not recorded which). CDR3 sequence: CASRKGQGLYEQYF. For the CDR3, the DNA is TGTGCCAGCCGGAAGGGACAGGGGCTGTACGAGCAGTACTTC.